Below, 22 T cell receptor beta chains from the same sample are listed, as sequenced in a study of long-term antiretroviral therapy in people with HIV (dated by TCRdb to the early 2020s). The immunoSEQ hsTCRB v3.0 assay was used at survey level resolution to sequence the TRB variable region. The source is immuneACCESS, and TCRdb retained only in-frame sequences with V and J called. Part of the clones is not carried over; for the studies checked, unresolved V genes explain less than half of this, and the remainder is unexplained. This sample comprises approximately 20,000 clones, approximately 80% of them detected only once. The ten top clones hold 4% to 6% of the sample. This material consisted of unsorted PBMCs, taken 0.5 years after starting antiretroviral therapy. All receptors come from a man in his late teens or twenties with HIV.

The rearrangement joins TRBV9 to TRBJ2-1; D remains ambiguous. Trimming pared 3 bases from V and 2 bases from J, leaving 12 bases between. Germline V gene data show CDR1 as SGDLS and CDR2 as YYNGEE. The CDR3 contains 15 residues. CDR3: CASSAYSPPYNEQFF. The DNA for the CDR3 is TGTGCCAGCAGCGCCTACAGTCCCCCCTACAATGAGCAGTTCTTC.

The chain recombines TRBV19 with TRBJ1-2, with a weak D call TRBD1 (5 bases). The germline gives CDR1 LNHDA, CDR2 SQIVND (reference sequence). With 11 bases removed from V and 5 bases from J, the gap between germline ends came to 12 bases. The length of the CDR3 is 11 residues. The CDR3 sequence: CAFWDGYGYTF. For the CDR3, the DNA is TGTGCCTTCTGGGACGGGTATGGCTACACCTTC. Full variable domain (missing parts from reference TRBV19 and TRBJ1-2): DGGITQSPKYLFRKEGQNVTLSCEQNLNHDAMYWYRQDPGQGLRLIYYSQIVNDFQKGDIAEGYSVSREKKESFPLTVTSAQKNPTAFYLCAFWDGYGYTFGSGTRLTVV.

V is TRBV5-5 and J is TRBJ1-1, with TRBD1 as a possible D gene (5 bases). CDR1 and CDR2 from the germline V gene are SGHKS and YYEKEE (reference sequence). V was clipped by 3 bases and J by 2 bases, with 11 bases between them. The CDR3 runs to 14 residues. CDR3 sequence: CASSSAGGNTEAFF. The DNA of the CDR3 is TGTGCCAGCAGCTCGGCGGGGGGAAACACTGAAGCTTTCTTT. Complete variable domain (other parts from reference TRBV5-5 and TRBJ1-1): DAGVTQSPTHLIKTRGQQVTLRCSPISGHKSVSWYQQVLGQGPQFIFQYYEKEERGRGNFPDRFSARQFPNYSSELNVNALLLGDSALYLCASSSAGGNTEAFFGQGTRLTVV.

The chain has TRBV7-8 and TRBJ2-2; D gene ambiguous. This CDR3 has 16 residues. Between the trimmed V and J ends, which lost 5 bases and 0 bases, there was a span of 13 bases. Germline assignment: CDR1 SGHVS and CDR2 FQNEAQ. The CDR3 DNA reads TGTGCCAGCAGCCTCCGGGCGGCCGCGAACACCGGGGAGCTGTTTTTT. Its translation is CASSLRAAANTGELFF.

The chain joins TRBV5-5 to TRBJ2-6; no firm D call. CDR1 is SGHKS, CDR2 YYEKEE, per germline (reference sequence). CDR3 size: 14 residues. The ends were cut back, 0 bases at V and 3 bases at J, with 4 bases in the middle. CDR3 amino acids: CASSLGGGANVLTF. CDR3 nucleotide sequence: TGTGCCAGCAGCTTGGGAGGTGGGGCCAACGTCCTGACTTTC.

Written as DNA, the CDR3 is TGTGCCAGCAGCCCAGGGACACCTACCTACGAGCAGTACTTC. This encodes CASSPGTPTYEQYF. V gene TRBV28 combines with J gene TRBJ2-7; possibly TRBD1 for D (6 bases). CDR3 length: 14 residues. Trimming removed 6 bases at V and 2 bases at J, with 14 bases between. Germline V lookup: CDR1 MDHEN, CDR2 SYDVKM.

V gene TRBV28 combines with J gene TRBJ1-2; the D gene is possibly TRBD1 (6 bases). Germline V gives CDR1 MDHEN, CDR2 SYDVKM. The V and J ends lost 3 bases and 8 bases respectively, with 22 bases between them. CDR3 length equals 16 residues. Here the CDR3 reads CASSFNPQGPGGGYTF. The CDR3 nucleotides are TGTGCCAGCAGTTTTAATCCCCAGGGGCCTGGTGGGGGCTACACCTTC.

The chain recombines TRBV7-3 with TRBJ2-1, with no clear D. Per the germline V gene, CDR1 is SGHTA and CDR2 is FQGTGA. Trimming left V 2 bases short and J 7 bases short, with 9 bases between. The CDR3 is 13 amino acids. The CDR3 DNA reads TGTGCCAGCAGCTTATTCTCTGAGAATGAGCAGTTCTTC. Amino acids: CASSLFSENEQFF.

The chain carries TRBV6-5 and TRBJ2-7, with 7 bases that match TRBD2. Germline V gives CDR1 MNHEY, CDR2 SVGAGI. The J segment lost 6 bases and the V segment lost 0 bases, leaving 11 bases of the junction unmatched. The CDR3 loop spans 16 amino acids. CDR3 protein: CASSYSPAGKAGEQYF. As DNA, the CDR3 is TGTGCCAGCAGTTACTCACCAGCGGGAAAGGCGGGCGAGCAGTACTTC.

The V gene is TRBV14, the J gene TRBJ2-1, with D tentatively TRBD2 (7 bases). From germline, CDR1 is SGHDN and CDR2 FVKESK. This CDR3 region has 17 residues. With 2 bases removed from V and 6 bases from J, the gap between germline ends came to 20 bases. The CDR3 region is CASSQRRGPLAANEQFF. CDR3 DNA: TGTGCCAGCAGCCAAAGGCGGGGGCCGCTAGCGGCCAATGAGCAGTTCTTC.

This clone has a handful of counts. This chain joins TRBV7-2 and TRBJ2-7; the D is unclear. Germline V gives CDR1 SGHTA, CDR2 FQGNSA. This CDR3 has 12 amino acids. The V and J ends lost 5 bases and 2 bases respectively, with 7 bases between them. CDR3 sequence reads: CASSPRAYEQYF. CDR3 sequence (DNA): TGTGCCAGCAGCCCAAGGGCCTACGAGCAGTACTTC.

This chain uses TRBV7-9 with TRBJ2-1; D may be TRBD1 or TRBD2 (6 bases each). The CDR3 length is 15 residues. Germline CDR1 and CDR2: SEHNR and FQNEAQ (reference sequence). V dropped 9 bases and J dropped 2 bases, with 17 bases sitting between them. The CDR3 DNA reads as TGTGCCAGAGGGGGGACGGGGCGCCCCTACAATGAGCAGTTCTTC. Translation gives CARGGTGRPYNEQFF.

Sample share makes this clone large. V is TRBV7-9 and J is TRBJ2-7; 7 nucleotides line up with TRBD2. The CDR3 loop spans 14 amino acids. The germline V gene encodes CDR1 SEHNR and CDR2 FQNEAQ (reference sequence). The J segment lost 5 bases and the V segment lost 5 bases, leaving 9 bases of the junction unmatched. CDR3 nucleotides: TGTGCCAGCAGCCCAAGCGGGGCCACCAACGAGCAGTACTTC. This translates into CASSPSGATNEQYF.

J is TRBJ2-2 and V is TRBV4-3, with TRBD2 identical over 9 bases. The CDR3 is 17 amino acids. Germline CDR1 and CDR2: LGHNA and YSLEER. Trimming took 0 bases from V and 5 from J; bases not matched to a gene: 7. This chain's CDR3 is CASSQESSGEGTGELFF. CDR3 sequence (DNA): TGCGCCAGCAGCCAAGAATCTAGCGGGGAAGGAACCGGGGAGCTGTTTTTT.

This chain links TRBV5-4 with TRBJ2-6; TRBD1 aligns across 7 bases. Germline assignment: CDR1 SGHNT and CDR2 YYREEE (reference sequence). The junction had 6 bases not matched to a gene; V was cut back by 4 bases and J by 2 bases. The CDR3 is 16 residues long. The CDR3 nucleotides read TGTGCCAGCAGCCGCGGTGACAGGGCTGGGGCCAACGTCCTGACTTTC. It is translated as CASSRGDRAGANVLTF.

This clone was picked up a small number of times. The chain joins TRBV11-2 to TRBJ1-1; no reliable D call. Germline V lookup: CDR1 SGHAT, CDR2 FQNNGV. Between the trimmed V and J ends, which lost 2 bases and 2 bases, there was a span of 6 bases. This CDR3 is built from 13 residues. The CDR3 bases are TGTGCCAGCAGCTTATCTCCTAACACTGAAGCTTTCTTT. Amino acids: CASSLSPNTEAFF.

With regard to this clone: Additional DNA sequences in this sample encode the identical CDR3. The rearrangement links TRBV19 to TRBJ2-7; 7 nucleotides line up with TRBD1. This CDR3 has 14 amino acids. Unmatched junction bases numbered 2, after V lost 1 base and J lost 2 bases. Germline-derived CDR1 and CDR2 are LNHDA and SQIVND (reference sequence). DNA for the CDR3: TGTGCCAGTAGTATAGGGACAGGAACCTACGAGCAGTACTTC. Its protein is CASSIGTGTYEQYF.

V and J are TRBV7-8 and TRBJ2-7; perhaps TRBD1 as D (5 bases). Per the germline V gene, CDR1 is SGHVS and CDR2 is FQNEAQ. This CDR3 has 15 residues. V was trimmed by 1 base and J by 1 base, leaving 11 bases between them. The CDR3 coding sequence is TGTGCCAGCAGCTTAGTCGGGCAGGGATCCTACGAGCAGTACTTC. It specifies CASSLVGQGSYEQYF.

V is TRBV4-1 and J is TRBJ2-3, with D unclear. Between the trimmed V and J ends, which lost 4 bases and 4 bases, there was a span of 15 bases. The germline CDR1 and CDR2 sequences are MGHRA and YSYEKL. The CDR3 runs to 15 residues. CDR3 sequence reads: CASSPLGPTSDTQYF. CDR3 DNA sequence: TGCGCCAGCAGCCCTTTGGGTCCTACTTCAGATACGCAGTATTTT.

For the CDR3, the DNA is TGCGCCAGCAGCTTGGTCCCGGGCGCTAACACCGGGGAGCTGTTTTTT. Its protein is CASSLVPGANTGELFF. J is TRBJ2-2 and V is TRBV5-1, with D unclear. V dropped 0 bases and J dropped 2 bases, with 11 bases sitting between them. The CDR3 has 16 residues. Germline CDR1 SGHRS, CDR2 YFSETQ.

This clone was found once. The gene calls are TRBV5-6 and TRBJ1-2, with 8 bases lining up with TRBD1. The length of the CDR3 is 14 residues. The V gene's germline CDR1 is SGHDT and CDR2 YYEEEE. The V and J ends lost 0 bases and 9 bases, in that order; junction bases with no gene match: 7. The CDR3 sequence: CASSLDPGGDSYTF. The CDR3 bases are TGTGCCAGCAGCTTGGACCCAGGGGGCGATAGCTACACCTTC.

This chain joins TRBV10-3 and TRBJ1-3, with 7 bases that match TRBD1. This CDR3 comprises 16 residues. The V and J ends lost 4 bases and 0 bases, in that order; junction bases with no gene match: 6. Germline assignment: CDR1 ENHRY and CDR2 SYGVKD. Written as DNA, the CDR3 is TGTGCCATCAGTGGTAAGGGGGCCCACTCTGGAAACACCATATATTTT. Encoded protein: CAISGKGAHSGNTIYF.